These 24 T cell receptor beta chains share one sample of origin, sequenced in a study of neurological immune-mediated disorders (dated by TCRdb to about 2019). Receptors were amplified or captured by 5' RACE. For sequencing, an Illumina HiSeq 2500 was employed. TCRdb's own reprocessing of the public reads used fastp at Q25 and MiXCR and kept productive beta chains. Each record represents a unique CDR3 protein, reported with the most common genes and DNA among its rows. The sample table holds about 46,000 distinct CDR3 sequences, of which 1.5% to 2% were seen once. The ten largest clones add up to less than 2.5% of the sample. Sequencing was carried out using PBMCs. These receptors were collected from a woman aged 35 to 49 with multiple sclerosis.

This clonotype was recorded at least ten times. The chain employs TRBV6-6 and TRBJ2-7; TRBD1 is a possible D gene (5 bases). Germline loops: CDR1 MNHNY, CDR2 SVGAGI (reference sequence). V was cut by 4 bases and J by 2 bases, with 12 bases left in between. The CDR3 has 14 residues. The CDR3 protein is CASSSSRVAYEQYF. The CDR3 DNA is TGTGCCAGCAGTTCATCCAGGGTGGCCTACGAGCAGTACTTC.

This clonotype was recorded many times. The chain's CDR3 is CASSQVDHGNEQFF. The CDR3 nucleotides are TGTGCCAGCAGCCAGGTTGACCATGGCAATGAGCAGTTCTTC. The chain has TRBV3-1 and TRBJ2-1; D not certain. The V end was cut by 3 bases, the J end by 6 bases, with 12 bases between. CDR3 length equals 14 residues. The germline V gene encodes CDR1 LGHDT and CDR2 YNNKEL (reference sequence).

This clonotype was seen at least ten times. The chain uses TRBV3-1 and TRBJ2-7; the match to TRBD2 covers 12 bases. With 6 bases clipped from V and 2 bases from J, the junction kept 5 bases outside the gene matches. Germline lookup yields CDR1 LGHDT and CDR2 YNNKEL (reference sequence). The CDR3 has 15 residues. The CDR3 DNA reads TGTGCCAGCAGTCCAGGACTAGCGGGGCCCTACGAGCAGTACTTC. Translated: CASSPGLAGPYEQYF.

The sample holds many counts of this clonotype. The rearrangement links TRBV6-1 to TRBJ1-1, with D possibly being TRBD1 (5 bases). Germline assignment: CDR1 MNHNS and CDR2 SASEGT. V lost 3 bases and J lost 3, with 8 bases in between. This CDR3 has 13 residues. CDR3 loop: CASSEGVDTEAFF. DNA for the CDR3: TGTGCCAGCAGTGAGGGGGTCGACACTGAAGCTTTCTTT.

Ten or more counts support this clonotype. The rearrangement links TRBV5-1 to TRBJ2-5; D is unclear. V dropped 4 bases and J dropped 8 bases, with 9 bases sitting between them. The germline CDR1 and CDR2 sequences are SGHRS and YFSETQ. This CDR3 region has 11 residues. This chain's CDR3 is CASSTEVTQYF. In nucleotides, the CDR3 is TGCGCCAGCAGCACCGAGGTCACCCAGTACTTC. Based on the CDR3 plus reference TRBV5-1 and TRBJ2-5, the full variable domain is KAGVTQTPRYLIKTRGQQVTLSCSPISGHRSVSWYQQTPGQGLQFLFEYFSETQRNKGNFPGRFSGRQFSNSRSEMNVSTLELGDSALYLCASSTEVTQYFGPGTRLLVL.

At least ten counts were recorded for this clonotype. This sequence joins TRBV4-2 and TRBJ2-3, with 11 bases identical to TRBD2. This CDR3 spans 16 amino acids. Trimming removed 1 base from V and 9 bases from J; junction bases left unmatched: 9. In germline, CDR1 is LGHNA, CDR2 YNFKEQ. The DNA of the CDR3 is TGTGCCAGCAGCCAAGTTGGGCTAGCGGGGGGAAGAACGCAGTATTTT. Translated, it gives CASSQVGLAGGRTQYF.

This clonotype was seen many times. The V gene is TRBV20-1, the J gene TRBJ1-1; the D gene is possibly TRBD1 (6 bases). CDR3 size: 15 residues. V was pared by 1 base and J by 3 bases, with 15 bases between. CDR1 and CDR2 (germline): DFQATT, SNEGSKA (reference sequence). The CDR3 loop reads CSARVEGGGHTEAFF. The CDR3, as DNA: TGCAGTGCTAGAGTTGAGGGTGGGGGGCACACTGAAGCTTTCTTT.

This clonotype appeared many times. This chain uses TRBV5-1 with TRBJ2-1; 8 nucleotides line up with TRBD2. V shed 1 base and J 9 bases; nucleotides not matched to a gene: 6. The CDR3 contains 14 residues. Germline lookup yields CDR1 SGHRS and CDR2 YFSETQ. CDR3 nucleotide sequence: TGCGCCAGCAGCTTGCAGGGACTAGGCATTGAGCAGTTCTTC. Translated, it gives CASSLQGLGIEQFF.

This clonotype was counted many times. V and J are TRBV28 and TRBJ2-2, with 10 bases aligning to TRBD1. In germline, CDR1 is MDHEN, CDR2 SYDVKM. The V and J ends lost 3 bases and 3 bases, in that order; junction bases with no gene match: 4. The CDR3 sequence is 16 residues long. The CDR3 reads CASSLMGTGDTGELFF. The CDR3 bases are TGTGCCAGCAGTTTGATGGGGACAGGGGACACCGGGGAGCTGTTTTTT.

This clonotype was observed at least ten times. The chain links TRBV5-1 to TRBJ1-3, with D unresolved. The CDR3 spans 15 residues. Germline-derived CDR1 and CDR2 are SGHRS and YFSETQ. Trimming removed 2 bases from V and 3 bases from J, with 12 bases in between. The CDR3 sequence: CASSFQGNGGNTIYF. CDR3 bases: TGCGCCAGCAGCTTCCAAGGGAACGGTGGAAACACCATATATTTT. Supplemented by reference TRBV5-1 and TRBJ1-3, the full variable domain reads KAGVTQTPRYLIKTRGQQVTLSCSPISGHRSVSWYQQTPGQGLQFLFEYFSETQRNKGNFPGRFSGRQFSNSRSEMNVSTLELGDSALYLCASSFQGNGGNTIYFGEGSWLTVV.

The sample holds many counts of this clonotype. The chain couples TRBV5-1 to TRBJ1-1, with D uncertain. The CDR3 totals 13 residues. The V and J ends lost 0 bases and 1 base respectively, with 4 bases between them. Germline CDR1 is SGHRS and CDR2 is YFSETQ. Here the CDR3 DNA reads TGCGCCAGCAGCTTGGGACGGAACACTGAAGCTTTCTTT. Translating gives CASSLGRNTEAFF. The full variable domain, completed using reference TRBV5-1 and TRBJ1-1, is KAGVTQTPRYLIKTRGQQVTLSCSPISGHRSVSWYQQTPGQGLQFLFEYFSETQRNKGNFPGRFSGRQFSNSRSEMNVSTLELGDSALYLCASSLGRNTEAFFGQGTRLTVV.

This clonotype appeared many times. V and J are TRBV20-1 and TRBJ2-7; 9 positions match TRBD2. V lost 6 bases, J lost 2 bases, and 8 bases stayed unmatched. Per germline, CDR1 DFQATT and CDR2 SNEGSKA (reference sequence). The CDR3 consists of 14 residues. CDR3 in DNA: TGCAGTGCCCCAATTAGCGGGGGACCCTACGAGCAGTACTTC. It encodes CSAPISGGPYEQYF.

This clonotype came up many times. The CDR3 loop reads CASTTGYTEAFF. CDR3 nucleotides: TGTGCCAGCACTACAGGATACACTGAAGCTTTCTTT. The V call is TRBV12-3 or TRBV12-4, the J call TRBJ1-1; maybe TRBD1 (5 bases). The CDR3 runs 12 residues. Trimming removed 7 bases at V and 3 bases at J, with 9 bases between.

This clonotype was seen many times. The chain recombines TRBV5-1 with TRBJ1-1; D not resolved. V gave up 0 bases and J gave up 3 bases, with 12 bases separating them. This CDR3 comprises 15 residues. Germline V gene data show CDR1 as SGHRS and CDR2 as YFSETQ. CDR3 sequence (DNA): TGCGCCAGCAGCTTGGAGGGATATGGGGACACTGAAGCTTTCTTT. Translation gives CASSLEGYGDTEAFF.

With respect to this clonotype: A much larger clone differs by one base, so this may be a read error. The CDR3 ends on some other residue instead of the conserved phenylalanine or tryptophan, so this is likely a read error. This chain links TRBV5-6 with TRBJ2-4; no reliable D call. V lost 3 bases, J lost 4 bases, and 14 bases lay in between. The germline V gene has CDR1 SGHDT and CDR2 YYEEEE. The CDR3 contains 15 residues. The CDR3 sequence: CASSWAQRIKNIQYV. The DNA of the CDR3 is TGTGCCAGCAGCTGGGCACAGAGAATAAAAAACATTCAGTACGTC.

This clonotype was seen at least ten times. The chain uses TRBV4-1 and TRBJ2-5; D perhaps matches TRBD2 (5 bases). Germline values: CDR1 MGHRA, CDR2 YSYEKL. The CDR3 sequence is 15 residues long. The V gene lost 1 base and the J gene lost 4 bases, with 13 bases spanning the gap. CDR3 region: CASSQASGLVETQYF. The CDR3, as DNA: TGCGCCAGCAGCCAAGCCTCCGGACTTGTAGAGACCCAGTACTTC.

This clonotype was recorded many times. This rearrangement joins TRBV10-3 to TRBJ1-6; D unclear. The V end lost 3 bases, the J end lost 10 bases, and 13 bases lay between the germline ends. This CDR3 is built from 14 residues. The germline V gene has CDR1 ENHRY and CDR2 SYGVKD. CDR3 sequence (DNA): TGTGCCATCAGTGAAGGGCAAGGAGACTCACCCCTCCACTTT. Its protein product is CAISEGQGDSPLHF.

Many counts were recorded for this clonotype. The rearrangement uses TRBV5-1 and TRBJ1-1; weak D call: TRBD1 (5 bases). Trimming cost V 2 bases and J 0 bases, with 8 bases left between them. This CDR3 spans 14 amino acids. Germline V lookup: CDR1 SGHRS, CDR2 YFSETQ. CDR3 loop: CASSFQGMNTEAFF. CDR3 DNA: TGCGCCAGCAGCTTCCAGGGAATGAACACTGAAGCTTTCTTT. Full variable domain (rest looked up from reference TRBV5-1 and TRBJ1-1): KAGVTQTPRYLIKTRGQQVTLSCSPISGHRSVSWYQQTPGQGLQFLFEYFSETQRNKGNFPGRFSGRQFSNSRSEMNVSTLELGDSALYLCASSFQGMNTEAFFGQGTRLTVV.

This clonotype appeared many times. The chain couples TRBV5-1 to TRBJ2-3; D possibly corresponds to TRBD1 (7 bases). This CDR3 spans 14 amino acids. Germline loops: CDR1 SGHRS, CDR2 YFSETQ. V was shortened by 7 bases and J by 6 bases, with 18 bases between the two germline ends. The CDR3, as DNA: TGCGCCAGCGGGACAGCGGGCCCCTACGATACGCAGTATTTT. It translates to CASGTAGPYDTQYF.

This clonotype was seen repeatedly, ten times or more. The CDR3 loop reads CASSLRGRAHEQYF. DNA of the CDR3: TGTGCCAGCAGTTTGAGAGGTCGGGCCCACGAGCAGTACTTC. V and J are TRBV12-3 or TRBV12-4 and TRBJ2-7; D is unclear. This CDR3 has 14 residues. With 3 bases removed from V and 5 bases from J, the gap between germline ends came to 14 bases.

The J gene is TRBJ2-7, the V gene TRBV20-1, with D hard to call. Germline V gene sequence: CDR1 DFQATT, CDR2 SNEGSKA (reference sequence). The CDR3 runs 15 residues. Trimming took off 0 bases at V and 2 bases at J, with 14 bases between the two ends. The CDR3 DNA follows: TGCAGTGCTAGAGATCGATGGGGAAGCCCCTACGAGCAGTACTTC. This encodes CSARDRWGSPYEQYF.

This clonotype was seen repeatedly, ten times or more. The CDR3 reads CATRGTAAGELFF. CDR3 coding DNA: TGTGCCACCAGGGGGACAGCCGCCGGGGAGCTGTTTTTT. This chain joins TRBV24-1 and TRBJ2-2, with TRBD1 matching over 7 bases. V was pared by 7 bases and J by 6 bases, with 4 bases of the junction left unmatched. The CDR3 is 13 amino acids. Germline values: CDR1 KGHDR, CDR2 SFDVKD.

This clonotype was detected ten times or more. This chain connects TRBV3-1 to TRBJ2-1; 11 positions match TRBD2. The CDR3 extends over 19 amino acids. Germline values: CDR1 LGHDT, CDR2 YNNKEL (reference sequence). The V segment lost 0 bases and the J segment 5 bases; nucleotides outside the gene matches: 12. In DNA, the CDR3 is TGTGCCAGCAGCCAAGATCTTATAGCGGGGGGGCTCAACGACAATGAGCAGTTCTTC. Its translation: CASSQDLIAGGLNDNEQFF.

This clonotype has a count of ten or more. This rearrangement joins TRBV5-6 to TRBJ2-7; 8 bases are a match to TRBD1. CDR3 length: 14 amino acids. The ends lost 3 bases at V and 3 bases at J; junction bases unmatched: 5. CDR1 and CDR2 (germline): SGHDT, YYEEEE. The CDR3 sequence is CASSYYRGDYEQYF. CDR3 nucleotide sequence: TGTGCCAGCAGCTACTACAGGGGGGACTACGAGCAGTACTTC.